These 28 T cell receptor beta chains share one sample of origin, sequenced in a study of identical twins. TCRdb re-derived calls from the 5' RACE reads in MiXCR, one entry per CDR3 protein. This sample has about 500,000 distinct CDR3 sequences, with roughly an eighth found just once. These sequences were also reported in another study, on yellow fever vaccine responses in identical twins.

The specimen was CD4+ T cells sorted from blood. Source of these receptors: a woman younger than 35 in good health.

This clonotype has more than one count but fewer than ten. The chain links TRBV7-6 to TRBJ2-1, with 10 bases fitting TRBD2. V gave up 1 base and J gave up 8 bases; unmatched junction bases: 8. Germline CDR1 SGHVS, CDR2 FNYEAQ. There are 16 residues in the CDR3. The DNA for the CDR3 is TGTGCCAGCAGCTTAGGGTTGGGTAGCGGGAGGTATGAGCAGTTCTTC. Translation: CASSLGLGSGRYEQFF.

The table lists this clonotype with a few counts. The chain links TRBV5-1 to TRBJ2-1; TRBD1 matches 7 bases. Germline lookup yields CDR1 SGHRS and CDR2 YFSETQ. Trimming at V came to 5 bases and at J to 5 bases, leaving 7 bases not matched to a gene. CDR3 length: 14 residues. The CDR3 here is CASRKGQADNEQFF. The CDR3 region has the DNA TGCGCCAGCAGGAAAGGACAGGCGGACAATGAGCAGTTCTTC. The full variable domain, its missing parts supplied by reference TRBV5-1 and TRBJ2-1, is KAGVTQTPRYLIKTRGQQVTLSCSPISGHRSVSWYQQTPGQGLQFLFEYFSETQRNKGNFPGRFSGRQFSNSRSEMNVSTLELGDSALYLCASRKGQADNEQFFGPGTRLTVL.

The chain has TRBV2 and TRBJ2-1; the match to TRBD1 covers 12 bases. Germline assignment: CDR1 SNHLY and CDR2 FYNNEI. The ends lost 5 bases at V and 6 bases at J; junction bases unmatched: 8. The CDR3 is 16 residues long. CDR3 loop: CASSRFGTGGVNEQFF. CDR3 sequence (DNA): TGTGCCAGCAGTAGGTTTGGGACAGGGGGCGTCAATGAGCAGTTCTTC.

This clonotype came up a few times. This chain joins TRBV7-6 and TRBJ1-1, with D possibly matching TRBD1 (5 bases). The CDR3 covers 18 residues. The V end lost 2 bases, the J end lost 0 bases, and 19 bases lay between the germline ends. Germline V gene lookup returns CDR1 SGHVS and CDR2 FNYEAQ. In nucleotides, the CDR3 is TGTGCCAGCAGCTTATTGGAGGTGAGAAAGGGGATGAACACTGAAGCTTTCTTT. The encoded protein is CASSLLEVRKGMNTEAFF.

The CDR3 DNA is TGTGCCAGTAGCCAAGGACTAGCATCGCAGTATTTT. This codes for CASSQGLASQYF. This sequence joins TRBV19 and TRBJ2-3; 8 positions agree with TRBD2. This CDR3 region has 12 residues. Germline V gene sequence: CDR1 LNHDA, CDR2 SQIVND (reference sequence). V shed 6 bases, J shed 10 bases, and the junction held 6 bases outside the gene matches.

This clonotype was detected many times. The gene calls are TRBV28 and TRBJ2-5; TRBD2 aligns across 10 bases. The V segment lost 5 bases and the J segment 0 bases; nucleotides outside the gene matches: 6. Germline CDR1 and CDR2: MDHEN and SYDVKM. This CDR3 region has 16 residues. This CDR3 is CASSPRLAGDQETQYF. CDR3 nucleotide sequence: TGTGCCAGCAGTCCGAGGCTAGCGGGGGACCAAGAGACCCAGTACTTC. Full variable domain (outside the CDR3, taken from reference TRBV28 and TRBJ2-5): DVKVTQSSRYLVKRTGEKVFLECVQDMDHENMFWYRQDPGLGLRLIYFSYDVKMKEKGDIPEGYSVSREKKERFSLILESASTNQTSMYLCASSPRLAGDQETQYFGPGTRLLVL.

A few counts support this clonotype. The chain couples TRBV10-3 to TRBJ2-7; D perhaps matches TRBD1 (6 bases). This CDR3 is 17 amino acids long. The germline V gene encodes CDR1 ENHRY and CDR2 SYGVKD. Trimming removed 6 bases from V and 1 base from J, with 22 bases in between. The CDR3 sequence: CAISSRTGQTGSYEQYF. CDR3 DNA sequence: TGTGCCATCAGCTCTCGTACGGGCCAAACAGGGTCCTACGAGCAGTACTTC.

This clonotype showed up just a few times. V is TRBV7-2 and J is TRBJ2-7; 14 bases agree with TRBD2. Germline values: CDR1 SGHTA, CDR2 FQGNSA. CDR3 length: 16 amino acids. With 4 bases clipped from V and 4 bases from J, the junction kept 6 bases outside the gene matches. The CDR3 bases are TGTGCCAGCAGCTCTCGACTAGCGGGGGGGCTGTACGAGCAGTACTTC. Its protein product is CASSSRLAGGLYEQYF.

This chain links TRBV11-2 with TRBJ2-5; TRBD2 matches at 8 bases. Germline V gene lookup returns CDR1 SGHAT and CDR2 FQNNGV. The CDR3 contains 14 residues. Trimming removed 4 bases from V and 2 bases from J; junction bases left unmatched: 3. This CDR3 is CASSSGGWQETQYF. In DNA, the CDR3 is TGTGCCAGCAGCTCGGGGGGGTGGCAAGAGACCCAGTACTTC.

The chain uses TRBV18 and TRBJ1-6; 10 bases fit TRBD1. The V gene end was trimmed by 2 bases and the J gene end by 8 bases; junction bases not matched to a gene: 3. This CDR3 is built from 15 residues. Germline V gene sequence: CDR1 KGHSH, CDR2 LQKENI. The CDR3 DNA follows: TGTGCCAGCTCACCAGGACAGGGGGAATATTCACCCCTCCACTTT. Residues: CASSPGQGEYSPLHF.

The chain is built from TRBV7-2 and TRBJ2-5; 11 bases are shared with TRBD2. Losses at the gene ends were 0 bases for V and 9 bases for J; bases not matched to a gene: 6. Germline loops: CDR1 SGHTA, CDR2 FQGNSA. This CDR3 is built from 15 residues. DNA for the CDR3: TGTGCCAGCAGCTTAGCGGAACTAGCGGGAGCGGCCCAGTACTTC. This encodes CASSLAELAGAAQYF.

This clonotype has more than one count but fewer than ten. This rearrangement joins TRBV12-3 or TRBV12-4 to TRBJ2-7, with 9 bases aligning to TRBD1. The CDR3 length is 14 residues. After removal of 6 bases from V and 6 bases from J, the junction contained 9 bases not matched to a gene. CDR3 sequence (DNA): TGTGCCAGCAGCCCGCGGGACAGGGTTGCCGAGCAGTACTTC. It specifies CASSPRDRVAEQYF.

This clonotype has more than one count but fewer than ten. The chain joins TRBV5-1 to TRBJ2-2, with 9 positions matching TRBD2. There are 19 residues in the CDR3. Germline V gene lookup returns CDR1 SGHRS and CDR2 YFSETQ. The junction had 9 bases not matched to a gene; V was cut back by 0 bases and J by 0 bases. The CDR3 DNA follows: TGCGCCAGCAGCTTGGTGCGCCTAGCGGGGAGAGCGAACACCGGGGAGCTGTTTTTT. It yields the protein CASSLVRLAGRANTGELFF.

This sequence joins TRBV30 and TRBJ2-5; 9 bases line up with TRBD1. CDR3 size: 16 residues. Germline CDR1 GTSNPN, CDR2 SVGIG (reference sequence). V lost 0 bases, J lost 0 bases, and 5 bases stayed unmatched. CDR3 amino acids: CAWSVRDRVYQETQYF. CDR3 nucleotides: TGTGCCTGGAGTGTAAGGGACAGGGTCTACCAAGAGACCCAGTACTTC.

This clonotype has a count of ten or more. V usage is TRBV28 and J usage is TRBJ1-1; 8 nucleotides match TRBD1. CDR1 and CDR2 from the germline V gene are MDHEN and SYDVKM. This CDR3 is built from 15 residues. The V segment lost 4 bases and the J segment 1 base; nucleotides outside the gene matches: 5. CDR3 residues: CASSYETGGNTEAFF. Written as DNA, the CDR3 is TGTGCCAGCAGTTACGAAACAGGGGGGAACACTGAAGCTTTCTTT.

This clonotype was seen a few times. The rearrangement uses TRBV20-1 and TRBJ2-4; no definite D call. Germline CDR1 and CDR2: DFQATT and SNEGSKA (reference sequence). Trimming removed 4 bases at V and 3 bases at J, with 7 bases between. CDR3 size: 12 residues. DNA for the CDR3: TGCAGTGCTAACACGAACAAAAACATTCAGTACTTC. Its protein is CSANTNKNIQYF.

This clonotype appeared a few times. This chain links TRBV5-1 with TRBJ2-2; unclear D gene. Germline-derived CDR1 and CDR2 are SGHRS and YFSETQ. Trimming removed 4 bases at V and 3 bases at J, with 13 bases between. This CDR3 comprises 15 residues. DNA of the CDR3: TGCGCCAGCAGCCTCTCCCCCGGAGACACCGGGGAGCTGTTTTTT. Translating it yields CASSLSPGDTGELFF.

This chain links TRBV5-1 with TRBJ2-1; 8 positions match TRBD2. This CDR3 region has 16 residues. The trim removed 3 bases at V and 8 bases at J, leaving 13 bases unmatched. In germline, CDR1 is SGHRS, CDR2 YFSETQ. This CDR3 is CASSSLSGGGIDEQFF. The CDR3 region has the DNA TGCGCCAGCAGCTCCCTTTCGGGCGGGGGGATTGATGAGCAGTTCTTC.

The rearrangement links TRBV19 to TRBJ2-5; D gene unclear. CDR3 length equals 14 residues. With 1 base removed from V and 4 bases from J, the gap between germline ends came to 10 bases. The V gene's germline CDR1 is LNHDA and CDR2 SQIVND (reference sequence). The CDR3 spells CASSIVAVPETQYF. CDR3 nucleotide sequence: TGTGCCAGTAGTATAGTGGCCGTCCCAGAGACCCAGTACTTC.

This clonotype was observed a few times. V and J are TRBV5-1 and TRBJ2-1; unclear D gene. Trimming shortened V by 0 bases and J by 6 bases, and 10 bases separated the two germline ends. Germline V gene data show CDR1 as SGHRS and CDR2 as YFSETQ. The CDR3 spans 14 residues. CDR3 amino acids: CASSLAQSFNEQFF. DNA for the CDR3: TGCGCCAGCAGCTTGGCTCAGAGTTTCAATGAGCAGTTCTTC.

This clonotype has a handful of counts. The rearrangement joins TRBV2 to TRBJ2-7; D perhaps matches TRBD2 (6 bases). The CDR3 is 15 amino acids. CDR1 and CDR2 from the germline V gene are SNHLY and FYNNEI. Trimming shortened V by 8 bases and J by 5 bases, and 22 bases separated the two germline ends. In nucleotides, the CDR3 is TGTGCCAGCGGAGGGCCGGGCCTAGATCGCCACGAGCAGTACTTC. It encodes CASGGPGLDRHEQYF.

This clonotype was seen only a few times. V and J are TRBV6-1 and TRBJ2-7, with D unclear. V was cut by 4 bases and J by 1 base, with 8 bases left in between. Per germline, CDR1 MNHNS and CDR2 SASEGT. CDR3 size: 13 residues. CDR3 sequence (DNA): TGTGCCAGCAGTGCCGGGTGGTCCTACGAGCAGTACTTC. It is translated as CASSAGWSYEQYF.

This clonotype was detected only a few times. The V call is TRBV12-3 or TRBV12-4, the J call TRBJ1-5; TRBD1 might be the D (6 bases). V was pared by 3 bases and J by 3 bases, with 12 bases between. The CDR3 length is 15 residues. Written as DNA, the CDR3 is TGTGCCAGCAGTTTGGCGGACAGAGACAATCAGCCCCAGCATTTT. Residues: CASSLADRDNQPQHF.

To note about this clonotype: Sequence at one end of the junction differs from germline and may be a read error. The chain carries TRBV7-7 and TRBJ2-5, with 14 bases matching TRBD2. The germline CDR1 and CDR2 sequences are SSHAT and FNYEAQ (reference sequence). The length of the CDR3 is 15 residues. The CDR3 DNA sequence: TGTGCTAGCCTCCGAGAGGGACTAGCGGGAGAGTCCCAGTACTTC. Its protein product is CASLREGLAGESQYF. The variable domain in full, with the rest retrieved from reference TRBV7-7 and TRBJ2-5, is GAGVSQSPRYKVTKRGQDVTLRCDPISSHATLYWYQQALGQGPEFLTYFNYEAQPDKSGLPSDRFSAERPEGSISTLTIQRTEQRDSAMYRCASLREGLAGESQYFGPGTRLLVL.

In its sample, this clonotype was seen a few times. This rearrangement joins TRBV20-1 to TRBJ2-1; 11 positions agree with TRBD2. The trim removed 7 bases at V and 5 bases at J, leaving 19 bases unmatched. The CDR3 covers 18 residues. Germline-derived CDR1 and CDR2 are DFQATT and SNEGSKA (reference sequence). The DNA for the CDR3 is TGCAGTGGGGTCCCTAGCGGGGGGCGCCCCCTAATCAACAATGAGCAGTTCTTC. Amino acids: CSGVPSGGRPLINNEQFF.

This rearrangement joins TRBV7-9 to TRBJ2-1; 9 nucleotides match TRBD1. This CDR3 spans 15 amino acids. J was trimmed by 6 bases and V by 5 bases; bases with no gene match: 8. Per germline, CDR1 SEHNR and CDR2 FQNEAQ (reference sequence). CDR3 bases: TGTGCCAGCAGCCCCGGGACAGGGATAGGCAATGAGCAGTTCTTC. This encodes CASSPGTGIGNEQFF.

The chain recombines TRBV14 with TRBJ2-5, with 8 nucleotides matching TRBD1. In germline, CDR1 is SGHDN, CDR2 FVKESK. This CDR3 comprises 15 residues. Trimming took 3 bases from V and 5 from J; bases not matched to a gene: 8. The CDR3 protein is CASSHRGQVRETQYF. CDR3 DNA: TGTGCCAGCAGCCACCGGGGACAGGTTCGGGAGACCCAGTACTTC.

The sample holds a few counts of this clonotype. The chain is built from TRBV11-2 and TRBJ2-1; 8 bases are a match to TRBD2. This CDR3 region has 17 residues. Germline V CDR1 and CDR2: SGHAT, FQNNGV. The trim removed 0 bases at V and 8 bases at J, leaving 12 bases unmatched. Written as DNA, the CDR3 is TGTGCCAGCAGCTTAGAAGATGTAGCGGGATATTACCATGAGCAGTTCTTC. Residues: CASSLEDVAGYYHEQFF.